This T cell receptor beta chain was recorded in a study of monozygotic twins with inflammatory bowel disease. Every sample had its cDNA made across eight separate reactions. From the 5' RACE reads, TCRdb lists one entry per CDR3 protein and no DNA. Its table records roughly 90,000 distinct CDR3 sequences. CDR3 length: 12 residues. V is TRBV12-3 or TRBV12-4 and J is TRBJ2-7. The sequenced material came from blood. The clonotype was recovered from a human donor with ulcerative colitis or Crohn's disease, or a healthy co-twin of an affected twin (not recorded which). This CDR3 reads CASRTDSYEQYF.